Listed below are T cell receptor beta chains from one sample, sequenced in a study of T cell responses to AZD1222 COVID-19 vaccine. Measured with immunoSEQ multiplex PCR; TCRdb has only the in-frame clones, and not every one. The table records 120,000 or so clones, around 81% of them present only once. Sample: peripheral blood, taken on day 0 of AZD1222 vaccination. These receptors were collected from an adult in good health. CDR3s include the opening cysteine and the closing phenylalanine or tryptophan. D genes are given only for firm matches. Clone size is stated in some rows and not others, as once, few, many or a class when expanded.

CDR3 length: 16; V gene: TRBV10-2; D gene: TRBD2; J gene: TRBJ2-3; clone size: NA; CDR3 DNA: TGCGCCAGCACCGACGGGCCTAGCGGGATCACAGATACGCAGTATTTT; CDR3 protein: CASTDGPSGITDTQYF
CDR3 length: 16; V gene: TRBV18; D gene: NA; J gene: TRBJ2-7; clone size: NA; CDR3 DNA: TGTGCCAGCTCACCGCCCACAGGGACGCGTTCCTACGAGCAGTACTTC; CDR3 protein: CASSPPTGTRSYEQYF
CDR3 length: 13; V gene: TRBV18; D gene: TRBD1; J gene: TRBJ2-7; clone size: NA; CDR3 DNA: TGTGCCAGCTCACCAAACAGGGGAGACGAGCAGTACTTC; CDR3 protein: CASSPNRGDEQYF
CDR3 length: 14; V gene: TRBV7-9; D gene: TRBD2; J gene: TRBJ2-7; clone size: few; CDR3 DNA: TGTGCCAGCAGCCAGACTAGCGTGACCTACGAGCAGTACTTC; CDR3 protein: CASSQTSVTYEQYF
CDR3 length: 16; V gene: TRBV5-1; D gene: NA; J gene: TRBJ1-3; clone size: NA; CDR3 DNA: TGCGCCAGCAGTCCCGGGACGGTAAACTCTGGAAACACCATATATTTT; CDR3 protein: CASSPGTVNSGNTIYF
CDR3 length: 13; V gene: TRBV5-4; D gene: NA; J gene: TRBJ1-2; clone size: NA; CDR3 DNA: TGTGCCAGCAGCTCCCCTTTAAACTATGGCTACACCTTC; CDR3 protein: CASSSPLNYGYTF
CDR3 length: 15; V gene: TRBV5-1; D gene: NA; J gene: TRBJ2-5; clone size: once; CDR3 DNA: TGCGCCAGCAGTCGTTTGGGTGGGGGATCGGAGACCCAGTACTTC; CDR3 protein: CASSRLGGGSETQYF
CDR3 length: 14; V gene: TRBV29-1; D gene: TRBD1; J gene: TRBJ1-3; clone size: NA; CDR3 DNA: TGCAGCGTTAGACAGGGAACCTCTGGAAACACCATATATTTT; CDR3 protein: CSVRQGTSGNTIYF
CDR3 length: 14; V gene: TRBV2; D gene: TRBD2; J gene: TRBJ2-3; clone size: NA; CDR3 DNA: TGTGCCAGCAGTGTTACGGGGGGGACAGATACGCAGTATTTT; CDR3 protein: CASSVTGGTDTQYF
CDR3 length: 15; V gene: TRBV11-2; D gene: NA; J gene: TRBJ2-7; clone size: NA; CDR3 DNA: TGTGCCAGCAGCTTAGGGGTGGACCGCTCCTACGAGCAGTACTTC; CDR3 protein: CASSLGVDRSYEQYF
CDR3 length: 14; V gene: TRBV7-2; D gene: NA; J gene: TRBJ1-4; clone size: NA; CDR3 DNA: TGTGCCAGCAGCTCCGGCACAACTAATGAAAAACTGTTTTTT; CDR3 protein: CASSSGTTNEKLFF
CDR3 length: 15; V gene: TRBV24-1; D gene: NA; J gene: TRBJ1-2; clone size: few; CDR3 DNA: TGTGCCACCAGTGGTGGGGGGGCAGGGCCTTATGGCTACACCTTC; CDR3 protein: CATSGGGAGPYGYTF
CDR3 length: 13; V gene: TRBV6-1; D gene: NA; J gene: TRBJ1-5; clone size: NA; CDR3 DNA: TGTGCCAGCAGTGAAGTGTTTGGTCAGCCCCAGCATTTT; CDR3 protein: CASSEVFGQPQHF
CDR3 length: 15; V gene: TRBV6-2/TRBV6-3; D gene: NA; J gene: TRBJ1-5; clone size: NA; CDR3 DNA: TGTGCCAGCAGCCTGGGGGGGGCAGGCAATCAGCCCCAGCATTTT; CDR3 protein: CASSLGGAGNQPQHF
CDR3 length: 15; V gene: TRBV5-1; D gene: TRBD1; J gene: TRBJ1-6; clone size: few; CDR3 DNA: TGCGCCAGCAGGGTCGCTCCGGGACAGGCTTCACCCCTCCACTTT; CDR3 protein: CASRVAPGQASPLHF
CDR3 length: 15; V gene: TRBV19; D gene: NA; J gene: TRBJ2-2; clone size: NA; CDR3 DNA: TGTGCCAGTAGTGTTGGACAGGGAGGGACCGGGGAGCTGTTTTTT; CDR3 protein: CASSVGQGGTGELFF
CDR3 length: 19; V gene: TRBV18; D gene: NA; J gene: TRBJ2-2; clone size: NA; CDR3 DNA: TGTGCCAGCTCCTCTACTCGGCACCGGGGACTCTCGTCGCCCGGGGAGCTGTTTTTT; CDR3 protein: CASSSTRHRGLSSPGELFF
CDR3 length: 15; V gene: TRBV6-2/TRBV6-3; D gene: TRBD1; J gene: TRBJ1-1; clone size: NA; CDR3 DNA: TGTGCCAGCAGTTATAGACAGGGGGTCGCCACTGAAGCTTTCTTT; CDR3 protein: CASSYRQGVATEAFF
CDR3 length: 15; V gene: TRBV6-1; D gene: TRBD2; J gene: TRBJ2-7; clone size: NA; CDR3 DNA: TGTGCCAGCAGTGAAGGTAGCGGGGGGCTCTACGAGCAGTACTTC; CDR3 protein: CASSEGSGGLYEQYF
CDR3 length: 12; V gene: TRBV7-9; D gene: TRBD2; J gene: TRBJ2-7; clone size: NA; CDR3 DNA: TGTGCCAGCAACGGCGGGAGCTACGAGCAGTACTTC; CDR3 protein: CASNGGSYEQYF
CDR3 length: 13; V gene: TRBV4-3; D gene: TRBD1; J gene: TRBJ1-2; clone size: NA; CDR3 DNA: TGCGCCAGCAGGGGACAGGGGACAGATGGCTACACCTTC; CDR3 protein: CASRGQGTDGYTF
CDR3 length: 13; V gene: TRBV28; D gene: TRBD1; J gene: TRBJ1-1; clone size: NA; CDR3 DNA: TGTGCCAGCAGTCCAGGGACAGCCTCAAGACCTTTCTTT; CDR3 protein: CASSPGTASRPFF